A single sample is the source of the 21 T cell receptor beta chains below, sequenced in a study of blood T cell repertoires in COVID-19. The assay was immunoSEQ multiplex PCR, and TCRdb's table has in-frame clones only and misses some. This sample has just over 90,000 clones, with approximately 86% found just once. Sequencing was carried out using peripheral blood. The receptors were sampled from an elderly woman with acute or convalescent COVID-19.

The CDR3 reads CASTNGGLGDGYTF. The CDR3 nucleotides read TGTGCCAGCACCAACGGGGGGCTGGGTGATGGCTACACCTTC. The chain is built from TRBV18 and TRBJ1-2; perhaps TRBD1 as D (6 bases). The CDR3 totals 14 residues. Germline V gene lookup returns CDR1 KGHSH and CDR2 LQKENI. Trimming shortened V by 8 bases and J by 6 bases, and 19 bases separated the two germline ends.

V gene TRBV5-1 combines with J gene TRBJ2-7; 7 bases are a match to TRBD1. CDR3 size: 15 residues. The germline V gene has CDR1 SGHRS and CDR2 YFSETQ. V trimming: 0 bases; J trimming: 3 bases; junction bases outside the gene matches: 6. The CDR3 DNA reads TGCGCCAGCAGCTTGGCCCCGCGACAGGGCTACGAGCAGTACTTC. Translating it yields CASSLAPRQGYEQYF.

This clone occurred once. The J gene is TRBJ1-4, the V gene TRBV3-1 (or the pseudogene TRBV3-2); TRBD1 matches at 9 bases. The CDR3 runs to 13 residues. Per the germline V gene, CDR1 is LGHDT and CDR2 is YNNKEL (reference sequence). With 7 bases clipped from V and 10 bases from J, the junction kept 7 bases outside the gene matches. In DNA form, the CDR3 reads TGTGCCAGCAACAACAGGGGGCAGGGAAAACTGTTTTTT. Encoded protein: CASNNRGQGKLFF.

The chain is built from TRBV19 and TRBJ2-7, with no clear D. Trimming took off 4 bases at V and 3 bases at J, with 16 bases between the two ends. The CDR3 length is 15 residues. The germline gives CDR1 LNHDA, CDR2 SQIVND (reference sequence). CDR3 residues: CASSTSTVPHYEQYF. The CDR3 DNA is TGTGCCAGTAGTACCAGTACCGTCCCACACTACGAGCAGTACTTC.

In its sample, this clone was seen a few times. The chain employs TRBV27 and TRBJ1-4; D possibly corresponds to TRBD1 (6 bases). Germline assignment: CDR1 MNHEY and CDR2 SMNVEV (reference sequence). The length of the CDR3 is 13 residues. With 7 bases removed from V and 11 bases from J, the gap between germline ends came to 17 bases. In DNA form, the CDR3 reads TGTGCCAGCACTCCGGGACTAGGGGGGAAACTGTTTTTT. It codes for CASTPGLGGKLFF. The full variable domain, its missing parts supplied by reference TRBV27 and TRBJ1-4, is EAQVTQNPRYLITVTGKKLTVTCSQNMNHEYMSWYRQDPGLGLRQIYYSMNVEVTDKGDVPEGYKVSRKEKRNFPLILESPSPNQTSLYFCASTPGLGGKLFFGSGTQLSVL.

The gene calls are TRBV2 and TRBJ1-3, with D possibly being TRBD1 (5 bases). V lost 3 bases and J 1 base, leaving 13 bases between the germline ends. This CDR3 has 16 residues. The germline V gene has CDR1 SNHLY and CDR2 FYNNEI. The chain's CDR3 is CASSERQIGSGNTIYF. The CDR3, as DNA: TGTGCCAGCAGTGAGAGACAGATCGGGTCTGGAAACACCATATATTTT.

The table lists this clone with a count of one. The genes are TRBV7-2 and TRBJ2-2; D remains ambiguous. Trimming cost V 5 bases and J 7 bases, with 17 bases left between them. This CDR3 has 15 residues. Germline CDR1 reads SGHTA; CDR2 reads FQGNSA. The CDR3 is CASSTRPSSIGELFF. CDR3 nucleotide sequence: TGTGCCAGCAGCACCAGGCCCAGCAGCATCGGGGAGCTGTTTTTT.

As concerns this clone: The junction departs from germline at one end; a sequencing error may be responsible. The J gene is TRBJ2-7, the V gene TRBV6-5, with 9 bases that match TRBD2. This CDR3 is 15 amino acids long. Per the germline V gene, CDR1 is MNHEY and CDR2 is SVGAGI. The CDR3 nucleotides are TGTGCCAGCAGTGACTCATGGCGGGGGGGCAGCGAGCAGTACTTC. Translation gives CASSDSWRGGSEQYF.

For the CDR3, the DNA is TGTGCCAGCAGCCAACAGGGGGCGACTGGAAACACCATATATTTT. Its translation: CASSQQGATGNTIYF. The chain carries TRBV7-6 and TRBJ1-3, with TRBD1 identical over 9 bases. Germline CDR1 reads SGHVS; CDR2 reads FNYEAQ. V shed 5 bases, J shed 2 bases, and the junction held 4 bases outside the gene matches. CDR3 length: 15 residues.

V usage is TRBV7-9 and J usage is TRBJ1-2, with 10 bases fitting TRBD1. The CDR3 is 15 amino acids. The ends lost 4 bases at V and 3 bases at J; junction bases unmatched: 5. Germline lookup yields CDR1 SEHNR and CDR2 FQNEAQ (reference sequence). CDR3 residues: CASSSRDRGHYGYTF. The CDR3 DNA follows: TGTGCCAGCAGCTCCCGAGACAGGGGGCACTATGGCTACACCTTC.

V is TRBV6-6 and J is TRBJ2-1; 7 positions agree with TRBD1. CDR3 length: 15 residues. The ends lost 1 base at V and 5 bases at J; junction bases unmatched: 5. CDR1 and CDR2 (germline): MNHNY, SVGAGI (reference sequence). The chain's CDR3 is CASSYFRTGNNEQFF. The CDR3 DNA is TGTGCCAGCAGTTACTTTAGGACAGGAAACAATGAGCAGTTCTTC.

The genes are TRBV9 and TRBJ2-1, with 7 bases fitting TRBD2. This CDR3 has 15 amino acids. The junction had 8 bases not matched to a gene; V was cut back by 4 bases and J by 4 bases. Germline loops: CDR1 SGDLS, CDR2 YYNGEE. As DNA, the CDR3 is TGTGCCAGCAGCCCCTCAGCGGGATTTTACAATGAGCAGTTCTTC. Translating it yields CASSPSAGFYNEQFF. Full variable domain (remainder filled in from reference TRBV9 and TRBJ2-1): DSGVTQTPKHLITATGQRVTLRCSPRSGDLSVYWYQQSLDQGLQFLIQYYNGEERAKGNILERFSAQQFPDLHSELNLSSLELGDSALYFCASSPSAGFYNEQFFGPGTRLTVL.

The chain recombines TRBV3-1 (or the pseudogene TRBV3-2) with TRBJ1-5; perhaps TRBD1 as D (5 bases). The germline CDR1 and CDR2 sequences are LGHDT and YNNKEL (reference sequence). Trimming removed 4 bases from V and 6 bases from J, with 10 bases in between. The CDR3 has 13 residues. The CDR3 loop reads CASSPGRIQPQHF. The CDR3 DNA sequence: TGTGCCAGCAGCCCAGGGCGGATTCAGCCCCAGCATTTT.

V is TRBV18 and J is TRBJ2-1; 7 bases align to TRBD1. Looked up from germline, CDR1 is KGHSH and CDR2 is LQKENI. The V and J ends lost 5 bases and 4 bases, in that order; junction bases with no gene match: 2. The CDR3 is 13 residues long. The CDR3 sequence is CASSSGQYNEQFF. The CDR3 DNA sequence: TGTGCCAGCTCATCGGGACAGTACAATGAGCAGTTCTTC.

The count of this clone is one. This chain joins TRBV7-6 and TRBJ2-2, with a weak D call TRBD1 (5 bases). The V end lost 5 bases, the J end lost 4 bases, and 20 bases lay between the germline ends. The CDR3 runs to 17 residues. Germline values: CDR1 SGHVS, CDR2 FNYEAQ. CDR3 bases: TGTGCCAGCAGCGACACGGGCCTGCAGGGTCCCACCGGGGAGCTGTTTTTT. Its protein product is CASSDTGLQGPTGELFF.

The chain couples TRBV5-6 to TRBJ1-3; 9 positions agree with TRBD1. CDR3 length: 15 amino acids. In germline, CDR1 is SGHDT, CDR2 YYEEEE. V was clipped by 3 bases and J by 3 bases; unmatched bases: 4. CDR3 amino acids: CASSSQGAGGNTIYF. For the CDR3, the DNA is TGTGCCAGCAGCTCACAGGGGGCTGGTGGAAACACCATATATTTT.

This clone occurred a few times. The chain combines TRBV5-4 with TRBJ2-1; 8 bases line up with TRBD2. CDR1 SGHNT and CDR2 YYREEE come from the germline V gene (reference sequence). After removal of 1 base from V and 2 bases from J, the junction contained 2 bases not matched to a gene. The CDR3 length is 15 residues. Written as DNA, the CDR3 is TGTGCCAGCAGCTTGCCGGGGGGGACCTACAATGAGCAGTTCTTC. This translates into CASSLPGGTYNEQFF. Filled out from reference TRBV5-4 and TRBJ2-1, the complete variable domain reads ETGVTQSPTHLIKTRGQQVTLRCSSQSGHNTVSWYQQALGQGPQFIFQYYREEENGRGNFPPRFSGLQFPNYSSELNVNALELDDSALYLCASSLPGGTYNEQFFGPGTRLTVL.

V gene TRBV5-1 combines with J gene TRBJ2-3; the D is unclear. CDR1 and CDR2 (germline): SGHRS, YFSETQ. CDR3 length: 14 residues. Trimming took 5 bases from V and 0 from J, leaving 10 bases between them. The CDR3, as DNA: TGCGCCAGCAGTGGCGGCGGAAGCACAGATACGCAGTATTTT. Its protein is CASSGGGSTDTQYF.

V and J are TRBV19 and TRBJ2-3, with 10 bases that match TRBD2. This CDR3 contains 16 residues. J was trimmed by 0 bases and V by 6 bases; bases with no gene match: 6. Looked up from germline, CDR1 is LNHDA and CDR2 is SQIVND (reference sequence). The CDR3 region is CASSQGLADSTDTQYF. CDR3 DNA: TGTGCCAGTAGCCAAGGACTAGCGGATAGCACAGATACGCAGTATTTT.

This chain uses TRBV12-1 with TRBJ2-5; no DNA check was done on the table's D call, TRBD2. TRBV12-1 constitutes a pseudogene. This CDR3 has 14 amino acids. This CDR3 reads CASSFRLAGETQYF. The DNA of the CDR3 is TGTGCCAGCAGCTTTAGACTAGCGGGGGAGACCCAGTACTTC.

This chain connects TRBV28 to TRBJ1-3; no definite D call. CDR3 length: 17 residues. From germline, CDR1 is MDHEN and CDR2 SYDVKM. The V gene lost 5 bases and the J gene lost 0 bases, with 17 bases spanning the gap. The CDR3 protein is CASSGFLGSSSGNTIYF. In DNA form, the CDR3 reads TGTGCCAGCAGTGGCTTCCTCGGGTCTTCCTCTGGAAACACCATATATTTT. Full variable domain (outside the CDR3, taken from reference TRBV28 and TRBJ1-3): DVKVTQSSRYLVKRTGEKVFLECVQDMDHENMFWYRQDPGLGLRLIYFSYDVKMKEKGDIPEGYSVSREKKERFSLILESASTNQTSMYLCASSGFLGSSSGNTIYFGEGSWLTVV.